Listed here are 5 T cell receptor beta chains from one sample, sequenced in a study of response to subunit inactivated influenza vaccine (dated 2018 in TCRdb). To prepare the library, RT-PCR was applied. The listed sequencing device is Illumina HiSeq 2500. In-frame beta chains were kept once TCRdb had trimmed the public reads at Q25 with fastp and called clones with MiXCR. Rows are unified per CDR3 protein, each entry keeping the most common DNA and genes. This sample has more than 450,000 distinct CDR3 sequences in its table, and 7.5% to 8.5% of those were observed once. The ten largest clones add up to approximately 13% of the sample. The sequenced sample was PBMCs from blood, obtained roughly 24 months after vaccination. Source of these receptors: a man between 50 and 70 years old who received an inactivated influenza vaccine. Donor details come from another sample of the same person, matched by shared clones.

The gene calls are TRBV4-3 and TRBJ1-5, with 9 positions matching TRBD1. The germline V gene has CDR1 LGHNA and CDR2 YSLEER. This CDR3 comprises 16 residues. Germline trimming cut 2 bases from V and 4 bases from J; bases unmatched to any gene: 6. This CDR3 reads CASSQTGGPSNQPQHF. The CDR3 bases are TGCGCCAGCAGCCAAACAGGGGGCCCTTCGAATCAGCCCCAGCATTTT.

This clonotype occurred a few times. This sequence joins TRBV5-4 and TRBJ2-2; D may be TRBD1 or TRBD2 (5 bases each). The germline CDR1 and CDR2 sequences are SGHNT and YYREEE (reference sequence). CDR3 size: 16 residues. V lost 4 bases, J lost 2 bases, and 15 bases lay in between. Written as DNA, the CDR3 is TGTGCCAGCAGCATTCTGTCGGGGCCAAACACCGGGGAGCTGTTTTTT. It yields the protein CASSILSGPNTGELFF. The whole variable domain, remainder taken from reference TRBV5-4 and TRBJ2-2, is ETGVTQSPTHLIKTRGQQVTLRCSSQSGHNTVSWYQQALGQGPQFIFQYYREEENGRGNFPPRFSGLQFPNYSSELNVNALELDDSALYLCASSILSGPNTGELFFGEGSRLTVL.

The rearrangement uses TRBV20-1 and TRBJ1-2; perhaps TRBD1 as D (5 bases). The CDR3 sequence is 11 residues long. The ends were cut back, 7 bases at V and 2 bases at J, with 8 bases in the middle. Per the germline V gene, CDR1 is DFQATT and CDR2 is SNEGSKA (reference sequence). CDR3 bases: TGCAGTGGAACAGGAAACTATGGCTACACCTTC. Translating gives CSGTGNYGYTF.

This clonotype occurred a few times. The V call is TRBV18, the J call TRBJ2-1; D may be TRBD1 or TRBD2 (5 bases each). Trimming removed 1 base from V and 6 bases from J, with 13 bases in between. The CDR3 is 15 amino acids. Germline assignment: CDR1 KGHSH and CDR2 LQKENI. CDR3 coding DNA: TGTGCCAGCTCACCACGGCAGGGAGACGGCAATGAGCAGTTCTTC. Its protein is CASSPRQGDGNEQFF. The whole variable domain, filled in from reference TRBV18 and TRBJ2-1, reads NAGVMQNPRHLVRRRGQEARLRCSPMKGHSHVYWYRQLPEEGLKFMVYLQKENIIDESGMPKERFSAEFPKEGPSILRIQQVVRGDSAAYFCASSPRQGDGNEQFFGPGTRLTVL.

This CDR3 is CASSPPGGHSYGYTF. As DNA, the CDR3 is TGTGCCAGCAGTCCCCCCGGGGGGCATAGCTATGGCTACACCTTC. The chain joins TRBV28 to TRBJ1-2, with D perhaps matching TRBD1 (6 bases). Between the trimmed V and J ends, which lost 5 bases and 4 bases, there was a span of 17 bases. CDR1 and CDR2 from the germline V gene are MDHEN and SYDVKM. The CDR3 sequence is 15 residues long.